Shown below are 17 T cell receptor beta chains from a single sample sequenced in a study of blood T cell repertoires in COVID-19. The data were produced by immunoSEQ multiplex PCR, yet TCRdb's version contains in-frame clones alone and is incomplete. Of 300,000 to 400,000 clones detected, over 70% appear once; the ten largest clones hold just under 6.5%. Sequencing was performed on peripheral blood. These receptors all stem from a woman in her fifties or sixties with COVID-19, enrolled during active disease.

As regards this clone: An end of the junction does not agree with germline; a read error may underlie this. This chain connects TRBV2 to TRBJ2-1, with 13 bases lining up with TRBD2. The CDR3 spans 14 residues. Per germline, CDR1 SNHLY and CDR2 FYNNEI. DNA of the CDR3: TGTGCCAGCAGCCGACTAGCGGGAGGCGCTGAGGAGTTCTTC. Protein: CASSRLAGGAEEFF.

The CDR3 coding sequence is TGTGCCAGCAGTTTATTTCGAGCGGGGAACCAAGAGACCCAGTACTTC. It yields the protein CASSLFRAGNQETQYF. The chain links TRBV27 to TRBJ2-5; 7 bases fit TRBD2. The germline CDR1 and CDR2 sequences are MNHEY and SMNVEV (reference sequence). The CDR3 is made up of 16 amino acids. Trimming at V came to 1 base and at J to 0 bases, leaving 5 bases not matched to a gene.

V is TRBV5-1 and J is TRBJ1-5, with 10 bases aligning to TRBD1. V lost 3 bases and J lost 4; bases outside the gene matches: 7. Germline V gives CDR1 SGHRS, CDR2 YFSETQ. This CDR3 spans 16 amino acids. The CDR3: CASSSGDRGENQPQHF. For the CDR3, the DNA is TGCGCCAGCAGCTCTGGGGACAGGGGAGAAAATCAGCCCCAGCATTTT.

The chain carries TRBV5-5 and TRBJ1-1; TRBD1 might be the D (6 bases). The germline CDR1 and CDR2 sequences are SGHKS and YYEKEE (reference sequence). Deletions cut 6 bases from V and 0 bases from J, with 12 bases between. The CDR3 extends over 14 amino acids. This CDR3 is CASNYRAVNTEAFF. The CDR3 bases are TGTGCCAGCAACTACAGGGCAGTGAACACTGAAGCTTTCTTT.

V and J are TRBV6-5 and TRBJ1-3; 8 nucleotides align to TRBD1. Germline loops: CDR1 MNHEY, CDR2 SVGAGI. J lost 2 bases, V lost 2 bases, and 5 bases had no gene match. The CDR3 is made up of 16 amino acids. The CDR3 loop reads CASSYQDRVAGNTIYF. CDR3 coding DNA: TGTGCCAGCAGTTACCAGGACAGGGTAGCTGGAAACACCATATATTTT.

This clone came up once. V is TRBV7-6 and J is TRBJ2-7; 14 nucleotides align to TRBD2. The V segment lost 5 bases and the J segment 5 bases; nucleotides outside the gene matches: 8. CDR1 is SGHVS, CDR2 FNYEAQ, per germline. CDR3 size: 16 residues. CDR3 sequence: CASSPGLAGGVHEQYF. The CDR3 DNA reads TGTGCCAGCAGCCCAGGACTAGCGGGAGGTGTCCACGAGCAGTACTTC.

The rearrangement links TRBV4-2 to TRBJ1-2, with a weak D call TRBD1 (5 bases). V was clipped by 3 bases and J by 3 bases, with 11 bases between them. Germline CDR1 is LGHNA and CDR2 is YNFKEQ. The CDR3 totals 14 residues. Here the CDR3 reads CASSQGGNDYGYTF. In DNA form, the CDR3 reads TGTGCCAGCAGCCAGGGGGGGAACGACTATGGCTACACCTTC.

This clone occurred once. This chain uses TRBV19 with TRBJ2-3; tentative D call: TRBD1 (6 bases). CDR3 length: 16 residues. CDR1 is LNHDA and CDR2 is SQIVND in the germline V gene (reference sequence). Trimming took off 5 bases at V and 1 base at J, with 16 bases between the two ends. CDR3 protein: CASSAWGQAGTDTQYF. The CDR3 DNA reads as TGTGCCAGTAGTGCCTGGGGGCAGGCGGGCACAGATACGCAGTATTTT.

This clone was found once. This chain uses TRBV29-1 with TRBJ1-1; D perhaps matches TRBD1 (5 bases). V was shortened by 7 bases and J by 2 bases, with 11 bases between the two germline ends. The CDR3 runs 12 residues. Germline assignment: CDR1 SQVTM and CDR2 ANQGSEA. CDR3 loop: CSGEGLNTEAFF. Here the CDR3 DNA reads TGCAGCGGGGAGGGGCTCAACACTGAAGCTTTCTTT.

The chain couples TRBV18 to TRBJ2-2; 9 bases are a match to TRBD1. J gave up 4 bases and V 3 bases, and 6 bases lay outside the gene matches. The CDR3 extends over 16 amino acids. Germline V gene data show CDR1 as KGHSH and CDR2 as LQKENI. This CDR3 reads CASSPQGQGGTGELFF. In DNA, the CDR3 is TGTGCCAGCTCACCCCAGGGACAGGGAGGCACCGGGGAGCTGTTTTTT.

This chain uses TRBV7-3 with TRBJ1-3; TRBD1 agrees at 7 bases. V shed 5 bases, J shed 3 bases, and the junction held 10 bases outside the gene matches. In germline, CDR1 is SGHTA, CDR2 FQGTGA. The CDR3 runs to 16 residues. This CDR3 reads CASSRQGVNSGNTIYF. CDR3 coding DNA: TGTGCCAGCAGCCGACAGGGAGTTAATAGTGGAAACACCATATATTTT.

The J gene is TRBJ1-5, the V gene TRBV15; TRBD1 aligns across 9 bases. The V gene end was trimmed by 3 bases and the J gene end by 0 bases; junction bases not matched to a gene: 12. The CDR3 contains 19 residues. Germline V gene sequence: CDR1 LNHNV, CDR2 YYDKDF (reference sequence). DNA for the CDR3: TGTGCCACCAGCAGCGATTCTTTAAGGACAGGGGTTAGCAATCAGCCCCAGCATTTT. Protein product: CATSSDSLRTGVSNQPQHF.

The chain links TRBV9 to TRBJ1-2, with TRBD1 as a possible D gene (5 bases). Germline V lookup: CDR1 SGDLS, CDR2 YYNGEE. The ends were cut back, 1 base at V and 2 bases at J, with 12 bases in the middle. This CDR3 has 15 amino acids. DNA for the CDR3: TGTGCCAGCAGCGTACCCGGGGGGGGAAACTATGGCTACACCTTC. It encodes CASSVPGGGNYGYTF.

V gene TRBV5-4 combines with J gene TRBJ1-2, with 10 nucleotides matching TRBD1. The CDR3 is 15 residues long. Germline trimming cut 4 bases from V and 0 bases from J; bases unmatched to any gene: 3. The germline CDR1 and CDR2 sequences are SGHNT and YYREEE (reference sequence). The CDR3 DNA reads TGTGCCAGCAGCCGGGACAGGGGAGCTAACTATGGCTACACCTTC. It encodes CASSRDRGANYGYTF.

The chain has TRBV19 and TRBJ1-1; D possibly corresponds to TRBD1 (6 bases). V was shortened by 6 bases and J by 7 bases, with 12 bases between the two germline ends. Germline-derived CDR1 and CDR2 are LNHDA and SQIVND (reference sequence). The CDR3 covers 12 residues. CDR3 DNA: TGTGCCAGTAGGGGGGCTCGCGGTGAAGCTTTCTTT. Translating gives CASRGARGEAFF.

The rearrangement uses TRBV13 and TRBJ2-1; 7 nucleotides agree with TRBD2. Germline CDR1 is PRHDT and CDR2 is FYEKMQ (reference sequence). Germline trimming cut 1 base from V and 2 bases from J; bases unmatched to any gene: 2. CDR3 size: 15 residues. CDR3 sequence (DNA): TGTGCCAGCAGCTTAGCGGGAGGCCCCTACAATGAGCAGTTCTTC. Amino acids: CASSLAGGPYNEQFF.

This sequence joins TRBV19 and TRBJ1-6; tentatively, D is TRBD1 (6 bases). Between the trimmed V and J ends, which lost 0 bases and 9 bases, there was a span of 6 bases. Germline V CDR1 and CDR2: LNHDA, SQIVND (reference sequence). This CDR3 has 13 amino acids. CDR3 in amino acids: CASSIDRGSPLHF. CDR3 coding DNA: TGTGCCAGTAGTATAGACAGGGGTTCACCCCTCCACTTT.